This entry features one TCR beta chain sequence. This entry is derived from a study of blood T cell repertoires in COVID-19. The V and J ends lost 2 bases and 2 bases respectively, with 19 bases between them. Germline V gene data show CDR1 as SGHTA and CDR2 as FQGNSA. CDR3 size: 18 residues. Under the authors' procedure: Amplification from reference gene primers served as the basis for estimated nucleated cell counts. TCRdb's copy holds only in-frame clones and misses some; the assay was immunoSEQ multiplex PCR. V and J calls and clone size are given by that table; D and trimming were obtained from the DNA. The data show 300,000 to 400,000 clones, around nine tenths seen once.

Sequencing was done on a sample of peripheral blood. The rearrangement uses TRBV7-2 and TRBJ1-3; maybe TRBD1 (6 bases). This receptor was identified in a woman between 50 and 59 years old with active or convalescent COVID-19. CDR3 protein: CASSLNGLRGRAGNTIYF. CDR3 in DNA: TGTGCCAGCAGCTTAAACGGTTTGCGGGGGCGCGCTGGAAACACCATATATTTT.